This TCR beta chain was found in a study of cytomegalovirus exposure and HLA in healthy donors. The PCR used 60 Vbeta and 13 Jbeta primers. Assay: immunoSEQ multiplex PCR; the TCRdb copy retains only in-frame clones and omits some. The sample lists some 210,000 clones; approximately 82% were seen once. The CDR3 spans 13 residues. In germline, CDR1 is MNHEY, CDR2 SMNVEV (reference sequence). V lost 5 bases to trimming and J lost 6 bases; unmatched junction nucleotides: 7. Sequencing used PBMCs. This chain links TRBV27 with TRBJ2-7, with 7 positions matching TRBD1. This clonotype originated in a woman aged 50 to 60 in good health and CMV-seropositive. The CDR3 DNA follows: TGTGCCAGCAGTCAACTTGACAGGGCCGAGCAGTACTTC. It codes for CASSQLDRAEQYF.